Presented here are 11 T cell receptor beta chains from one specimen sequenced in a study of identical twins' blood T cells. TCRdb reanalysed the 5' RACE reads using MiXCR and keeps one entry per CDR3 protein. In the table there are a few hundred thousand distinct CDR3 sequences, more than 25% of which are singletons. The sample taken for sequencing was PBMCs. The receptors derive from a woman between 18 and 55 years old in good health.

V and J are TRBV2 and TRBJ1-2, with D possibly TRBD1 on 6 matching bases. Germline V gene lookup returns CDR1 SNHLY and CDR2 FYNNEI. V gave up 8 bases and J gave up 2 bases, with 12 bases separating them. This CDR3 region has 13 residues. CDR3 region: CASAQGPNYGYTF. CDR3 DNA: TGTGCCAGCGCTCAGGGGCCAAACTATGGCTACACCTTC.

This clonotype was counted between two and nine times. The chain links TRBV13 to TRBJ2-5, with TRBD2 as a possible D gene (6 bases). This CDR3 region has 13 residues. Per the germline V gene, CDR1 is PRHDT and CDR2 is FYEKMQ (reference sequence). With 4 bases removed from V and 2 bases from J, the gap between germline ends came to 8 bases. The CDR3 here is CASSSDYQETQYF. CDR3 DNA: TGTGCCAGCAGCTCGGACTATCAAGAGACCCAGTACTTC.

This clonotype was detected a few times. The V gene is TRBV27, the J gene TRBJ2-3; 7 bases map to TRBD1. The junction had 7 bases not matched to a gene; V was cut back by 5 bases and J by 2 bases. The CDR3 is 15 residues long. Germline CDR1 reads MNHEY; CDR2 reads SMNVEV (reference sequence). The CDR3 DNA reads TGTGCCAGCAGTCGGACAGGATATTACACAGATACGCAGTATTTT. This codes for CASSRTGYYTDTQYF.

The rearrangement uses TRBV29-1 and TRBJ2-7; D call uncertain. This CDR3 has 11 amino acids. Germline V gene lookup returns CDR1 SQVTM and CDR2 ANQGSEA. V lost 4 bases, J lost 2 bases, and 6 bases lay in between. CDR3 DNA sequence: TGCAGCGTTGCGCAGCCCTACGAGCAGTACTTC. As protein: CSVAQPYEQYF.

The CDR3, as DNA: TGCGCCAGCAGCTTAAGGACAGAAGAGCTGTTTTTT. Its protein is CASSLRTEELFF. The chain has TRBV5-1 and TRBJ2-2; D is perhaps TRBD1 (6 bases). The germline V and J ends were trimmed by 2 bases and 11 bases, with 10 bases remaining between them. Germline V gene lookup returns CDR1 SGHRS and CDR2 YFSETQ. CDR3 length: 12 amino acids.

This clonotype was detected a few times. The V gene is TRBV28, the J gene TRBJ2-7; D possibly corresponds to TRBD2 (6 bases). This CDR3 is 14 amino acids long. V lost 3 bases, J lost 3 bases, and 12 bases lay in between. CDR1 is MDHEN and CDR2 is SYDVKM in the germline V gene. The CDR3 nucleotides read TGTGCCAGCAGTTTCAGTAGCGGAGTCTACGAGCAGTACTTC. This gives the protein CASSFSSGVYEQYF.

The V gene is TRBV4-3, the J gene TRBJ1-1, with TRBD1 matching over 7 bases. This CDR3 has 13 residues. The V gene's germline CDR1 is LGHNA and CDR2 YSLEER. V shed 5 bases and J 5 bases; nucleotides not matched to a gene: 5. The CDR3 here is CASSWDSGTEAFF. Written as DNA, the CDR3 is TGCGCCAGCAGCTGGGACAGTGGGACTGAAGCTTTCTTT.

This clonotype came up many times. This sequence joins TRBV12-3 or TRBV12-4 and TRBJ1-2; D not certain. The CDR3 contains 12 residues. V was trimmed by 5 bases and J by 5 bases, leaving 9 bases between them. The CDR3 protein is CASSPQAYGYTF. The CDR3 DNA sequence: TGTGCCAGCAGTCCCCAGGCGTATGGCTACACCTTC.

The CDR3 region has the DNA TGTGCCAGCAGCCTCGGGGGGGCGAGGGGGACAGATACGCAGTATTTT. Translation gives CASSLGGARGTDTQYF. J is TRBJ2-3 and V is TRBV4-2, with 8 bases identical to TRBD2. The V gene's germline CDR1 is LGHNA and CDR2 YNFKEQ. J lost 3 bases, V lost 4 bases, and 9 bases had no gene match. CDR3 length: 16 residues.

This clonotype was seen only a few times. CDR3 protein: CASRSTGRNTEAFF. The CDR3 bases are TGTGCCAGCAGGAGCACAGGCCGGAACACTGAAGCTTTCTTT. The chain employs TRBV6-7 and TRBJ1-1; possible D gene TRBD1, 5 bases. TRBV6-7 is given ORF status, its function remaining uncertain. Trimming removed 6 bases from V and 1 base from J, with 12 bases in between. The CDR3 is 14 amino acids.

With respect to this clonotype: At one end, the junction sequence differs from germline, possibly due to a read error. This sequence joins TRBV20-1 and TRBJ2-1; D uncertain. Germline V CDR1 and CDR2: DFQATT, SNEGSKA (reference sequence). The CDR3 is 13 amino acids. For the CDR3, the DNA is TGCAGTGCTAGGTCACTACTTGACAATGAGCATTTCTTC. Residues: CSARSLLDNEHFF.